Each of the 16 T cell receptor beta chains below was sequenced from the same sample in a study of CD8+ T cells in alopecia areata. As for treatment: oral pan-JAK inhibitor, 5-10 mg twice daily. RNA was isolated and reverse transcribed to cDNA, the sequencing template. Sequencing was performed with immunoSEQ multiplex PCR; in TCRdb, only in-frame clones are kept and a portion is missing. Found here are about 180,000 clones, 51% of them singletons; the top ten hold roughly a tenth. Sequenced material: CD8+ T cells sorted from blood, taken around week 54, from a patient treated with tofacitinib. The receptors stem from a human donor with alopecia areata.

The chain couples TRBV6-5 to TRBJ2-7; D is perhaps TRBD2 (5 bases). The CDR3 is 12 residues long. The V end lost 6 bases, the J end lost 3 bases, and 9 bases lay between the germline ends. Germline V gene sequence: CDR1 MNHEY, CDR2 SVGAGI. CDR3 nucleotide sequence: TGTGCCAGCAGGGCGGGCAACTACGAGCAGTACTTC. Its translation: CASRAGNYEQYF.

The V gene is TRBV7-6, the J gene TRBJ1-6; TRBD1 agrees at 7 bases. After removal of 5 bases from V and 4 bases from J, the junction contained 8 bases not matched to a gene. Germline loops: CDR1 SGHVS, CDR2 FNYEAQ. CDR3 length: 16 amino acids. This CDR3 is CASSETTGSYNSPLHF. CDR3 bases: TGTGCCAGCAGCGAAACGACAGGGTCTTATAATTCACCCCTCCACTTT.

The chain is built from TRBV6-1 and TRBJ2-7, with D possibly matching TRBD1 (5 bases). CDR1 is MNHNS and CDR2 is SASEGT in the germline V gene. Trimming took off 6 bases at V and 0 bases at J, with 15 bases between the two ends. This CDR3 is built from 15 residues. The CDR3 reads CASRLSWTPSYEQYF. CDR3 sequence (DNA): TGTGCCAGCAGGCTTAGTTGGACACCCTCCTACGAGCAGTACTTC.

The chain combines TRBV30 with TRBJ1-2, with no clear D. The CDR3 spans 12 residues. CDR1 is GTSNPN and CDR2 is SVGIG in the germline V gene (reference sequence). Between the trimmed V and J ends, which lost 3 bases and 4 bases, there was a span of 9 bases. The CDR3 here is CAWRMAVYGYTF. DNA of the CDR3: TGTGCCTGGAGGATGGCAGTCTATGGCTACACCTTC.

This clone occurred a few times. This rearrangement joins TRBV14 to TRBJ2-2; D is ambiguous. The CDR3 runs 15 residues. Trimming cost V 1 base and J 7 bases, with 13 bases left between them. The germline V gene has CDR1 SGHDN and CDR2 FVKESK. The CDR3 nucleotides are TGTGCCAGCAGCCAAGTGGTCAGTGCCATCGGGGAGCTGTTTTTT. Translating gives CASSQVVSAIGELFF.

This sequence joins TRBV4-1 and TRBJ2-5, with D possibly being TRBD1 (6 bases). The germline V gene has CDR1 MGHRA and CDR2 YSYEKL. Deletions cut 1 base from V and 4 bases from J, with 16 bases between. The length of the CDR3 is 16 residues. CDR3 region: CASSQGTAVNVETQYF. In DNA form, the CDR3 reads TGCGCCAGCAGCCAAGGGACAGCGGTCAACGTAGAGACCCAGTACTTC.

The chain recombines TRBV11-1 with TRBJ1-1, with D unresolved. Trimming took 1 base from V and 0 from J, leaving 9 bases between them. CDR1 is SGHAT and CDR2 is FQDESV in the germline V gene (reference sequence). This CDR3 contains 15 residues. The CDR3 is CASSLEGRMNTEAFF. CDR3 nucleotide sequence: TGTGCCAGCAGCTTAGAGGGCAGGATGAACACTGAAGCTTTCTTT. The full variable domain, rest sourced from reference TRBV11-1 and TRBJ1-1, is EAEVAQSPRYKITEKSQAVAFWCDPISGHATLYWYRQILGQGPELLVQFQDESVVDDSQLPKDRFSAERLKGVDSTLKIQPAELGDSAMYLCASSLEGRMNTEAFFGQGTRLTVV.

This clone was counted between two and nine times. The chain recombines TRBV13 with TRBJ2-1; the D gene is possibly TRBD2 (6 bases). CDR3 size: 14 residues. V dropped 2 bases and J dropped 8 bases, with 13 bases sitting between them. Germline V lookup: CDR1 PRHDT, CDR2 FYEKMQ (reference sequence). The CDR3 bases are TGTGCCAGCAGCTTAAACGGGGGAGAGGATGAGCAGTTCTTC. Protein product: CASSLNGGEDEQFF.

V gene TRBV7-9 combines with J gene TRBJ1-5; no clear D. Trimming took off 0 bases at V and 4 bases at J, with 10 bases between the two ends. Germline CDR1 is SEHNR and CDR2 is FQNEAQ (reference sequence). The CDR3 extends over 15 amino acids. CDR3 nucleotides: TGTGCCAGCAGCTTAGCGACGGACCCTAATCAGCCCCAGCATTTT. Protein: CASSLATDPNQPQHF.

V gene TRBV6-5 combines with J gene TRBJ2-1, with 9 bases matching TRBD1. The CDR3 has 14 amino acids. Germline CDR1 is MNHEY and CDR2 is SVGAGI. Losses at the gene ends were 5 bases for V and 6 bases for J; bases not matched to a gene: 5. In DNA, the CDR3 is TGTGCCAGCAGTCACAGGGACAGGGCCAATGAGCAGTTCTTC. Translating it yields CASSHRDRANEQFF.

V is TRBV7-8 and J is TRBJ2-2; 14 bases line up with TRBD2. V shed 5 bases, J shed 3 bases, and the junction held 8 bases outside the gene matches. The germline V gene has CDR1 SGHVS and CDR2 FQNEAQ. There are 18 residues in the CDR3. The CDR3 reads CASSTRLAGGLDTGELFF. In nucleotides, the CDR3 is TGTGCCAGCAGCACCAGACTAGCGGGGGGGCTAGACACCGGGGAGCTGTTTTTT.

The gene calls are TRBV19 and TRBJ1-1; 8 bases match TRBD1. Germline trimming cut 3 bases from V and 6 bases from J; bases unmatched to any gene: 6. Germline CDR1 reads LNHDA; CDR2 reads SQIVND (reference sequence). The CDR3 loop spans 14 amino acids. The CDR3 DNA reads as TGTGCCAGTAGTATCCCAGGGGGCGACCCTGAAGCTTTCTTT. Protein: CASSIPGGDPEAFF. Full variable domain (outside the CDR3, taken from reference TRBV19 and TRBJ1-1): DGGITQSPKYLFRKEGQNVTLSCEQNLNHDAMYWYRQDPGQGLRLIYYSQIVNDFQKGDIAEGYSVSREKKESFPLTVTSAQKNPTAFYLCASSIPGGDPEAFFGQGTRLTVV.

This clone was observed a handful of times. The J gene is TRBJ2-7, the V gene TRBV29-1; 8 nucleotides agree with TRBD1. This CDR3 region has 15 residues. Germline V gives CDR1 SQVTM, CDR2 ANQGSEA. Germline trimming cut 5 bases from V and 2 bases from J; bases unmatched to any gene: 11. The CDR3 spells CSVSLVGTGPYEQYF. The CDR3 coding sequence is TGCAGCGTTTCCCTAGTAGGGACAGGTCCCTACGAGCAGTACTTC.

This clone came up a few times. The J gene is TRBJ2-6, the V gene TRBV27; D uncertain. With 4 bases removed from V and 0 bases from J, the gap between germline ends came to 13 bases. Germline-derived CDR1 and CDR2 are MNHEY and SMNVEV (reference sequence). The CDR3 totals 17 residues. The CDR3 DNA reads TGTGCCAGCAGTTCGATAAACAGCGACTCTGGGGCCAACGTCCTGACTTTC. Translating gives CASSSINSDSGANVLTF.

The sample holds a few counts of this clone. CDR3 nucleotide sequence: TGTGCCAGCAGGGAAAGGAATTCACCCCTCCACTTT. It translates to CASRERNSPLHF. The V and J genes are TRBV27 and TRBJ1-6; D is ambiguous. CDR3 length: 12 residues. Trimming pared 6 bases from V and 7 bases from J, leaving 7 bases between. CDR1 MNHEY and CDR2 SMNVEV come from the germline V gene (reference sequence).

The chain links TRBV29-1 to TRBJ1-1; TRBD1 matches at 8 bases. CDR1 SQVTM and CDR2 ANQGSEA come from the germline V gene. V was pared by 6 bases and J by 5 bases, with 5 bases of the junction left unmatched. This CDR3 comprises 12 residues. The CDR3 sequence: CSVTGQGTEAFF. The CDR3 region has the DNA TGCAGCGTGACCGGACAGGGAACTGAAGCTTTCTTT.